The 16 T cell receptor beta chains in this list originate from one sample, sequenced in a study of blood T cell repertoires in COVID-19. The method was immunoSEQ multiplex PCR; TCRdb's version includes in-frame clones alone and lacks a portion of them. This sample has under 300,000 clones, with 80% to 95% found just once. The sample taken for sequencing was peripheral blood. The receptors here all came from a man aged 25 to 40 with COVID-19, enrolled during active disease.

The rearrangement uses TRBV7-3 and TRBJ2-3; no definite D call. Deletions cut 1 base from V and 0 bases from J, with 8 bases between. CDR3 length: 15 residues. CDR1 is SGHTA, CDR2 FQGTGA, per germline. The CDR3 reads CASSLSYLSTDTQYF. The CDR3 DNA reads as TGTGCCAGCAGCTTAAGCTACCTTAGCACAGATACGCAGTATTTT.

The V and J genes are TRBV7-2 and TRBJ2-7; 10 bases are shared with TRBD2. The CDR3 contains 14 residues. CDR1 SGHTA and CDR2 FQGNSA come from the germline V gene. V trimming: 2 bases; J trimming: 4 bases; junction bases outside the gene matches: 2. CDR3 coding DNA: TGTGCCAGCAGCTTATCTAGCGGGGGTTACGAGCAGTACTTC. Protein: CASSLSSGGYEQYF. The complete variable domain, with remaining parts taken from reference TRBV7-2 and TRBJ2-7, reads GAGVSQSPSNKVTEKGKDVELRCDPISGHTALYWYRQSLGQGLEFLIYFQGNSAPDKSGLPSDRFSAERTGGSVSTLTIQRTQQEDSAVYLCASSLSSGGYEQYFGPGTRLTVT.

The chain couples TRBV2 to TRBJ1-2; no clear D. The V gene lost 6 bases and the J gene lost 0 bases, with 8 bases spanning the gap. Germline V lookup: CDR1 SNHLY, CDR2 FYNNEI. The CDR3 length is 13 residues. The chain's CDR3 is CASRGRPNYGYTF. CDR3 bases: TGTGCCAGCAGAGGCAGGCCTAACTATGGCTACACCTTC.

V usage is TRBV11-1 and J usage is TRBJ1-2; D ambiguous. The CDR3 spans 11 residues. Germline V gives CDR1 SGHAT, CDR2 FQDESV (reference sequence). V was cut by 4 bases and J by 2 bases, with 2 bases left in between. The CDR3 sequence is CASSSNYGYTF. The CDR3 DNA reads as TGTGCCAGCAGCTCGAACTATGGCTACACCTTC.

The chain couples TRBV5-1 to TRBJ2-7; TRBD2 is a possible D gene (6 bases). Trimming took 0 bases from V and 2 from J, leaving 18 bases between them. The CDR3 has 17 amino acids. Germline V gene lookup returns CDR1 SGHRS and CDR2 YFSETQ. This chain's CDR3 is CASSLAGAGQGTYEQYF. The CDR3 DNA is TGCGCCAGCAGCTTGGCCGGGGCGGGGCAGGGAACCTACGAGCAGTACTTC.

This rearrangement joins TRBV11-2 to TRBJ1-1, with 7 bases aligning to TRBD1. The CDR3 contains 15 residues. Germline V gene sequence: CDR1 SGHAT, CDR2 FQNNGV. V lost 5 bases and J lost 9; bases outside the gene matches: 15. In nucleotides, the CDR3 is TGTGCCAGCAGCGCGCACCTTACAGGGGAAGCCAAAGCTTTCTTT. Translated: CASSAHLTGEAKAFF. Together with reference TRBV11-2 and TRBJ1-1, the CDR3 gives the full variable domain: EAGVAQSPRYKIIEKRQSVAFWCNPISGHATLYWYQQILGQGPKLLIQFQNNGVVDDSQLPKDRFSAERLKGVDSTLKIQPAKLEDSAVYLCASSAHLTGEAKAFFGQGTRLTVV.

This chain uses TRBV11-2 with TRBJ1-2; 9 bases are shared with TRBD1. CDR1 SGHAT and CDR2 FQNNGV come from the germline V gene. V shed 5 bases and J 6 bases; nucleotides not matched to a gene: 10. This CDR3 is 15 amino acids long. The CDR3, as DNA: TGTGCCAGCAGCCTCGGGGGACAGGGTTCCCATGGCTACACCTTC. Residues: CASSLGGQGSHGYTF.

CDR3 amino acids: CASSLDYSASPSSYNEQFF. In DNA form, the CDR3 reads TGTGCCAGCAGCTTAGACTATAGCGCGAGCCCCAGCTCCTACAATGAGCAGTTCTTC. The chain has TRBV13 and TRBJ2-1; TRBD2 is a possible D gene (5 bases). Trimming removed 1 base from V and 0 bases from J, with 19 bases in between. CDR3 length: 19 amino acids. Germline V lookup: CDR1 PRHDT, CDR2 FYEKMQ (reference sequence).

The V gene is TRBV29-1, the J gene TRBJ1-2; TRBD1 matches at 9 bases. Germline V CDR1 and CDR2: SQVTM, ANQGSEA. The CDR3 totals 12 residues. The trim removed 7 bases at V and 6 bases at J, leaving 6 bases unmatched. CDR3 protein: CSGKGQGDGYTF. CDR3 bases: TGCAGCGGCAAGGGACAGGGCGATGGCTACACCTTC.

The chain links TRBV28 to TRBJ1-1; perhaps TRBD1 as D (5 bases). CDR3 length: 14 amino acids. Germline assignment: CDR1 MDHEN and CDR2 SYDVKM. The V end was cut by 9 bases, the J end by 0 bases, with 14 bases between. The CDR3 region has the DNA TGTGCCAGTACCCTAACAGGAATGAACACTGAAGCTTTCTTT. Translated, it gives CASTLTGMNTEAFF.

This rearrangement joins TRBV3-1 (or the pseudogene TRBV3-2) to TRBJ2-5; TRBD1 might be the D (5 bases). Trimming cost V 4 bases and J 10 bases, with 13 bases left between them. The CDR3 is made up of 12 amino acids. The germline V gene has CDR1 LGHDT and CDR2 YNNKEL (reference sequence). The CDR3 DNA reads TGTGCCAGCAGCCTCCAGGGTCAAGTCCAGTACTTC. As protein: CASSLQGQVQYF.

The chain joins TRBV7-2 to TRBJ2-7; D might be TRBD2 (6 bases). The CDR3 is 15 residues long. Per germline, CDR1 SGHTA and CDR2 FQGNSA. V dropped 5 bases and J dropped 3 bases, with 17 bases sitting between them. For the CDR3, the DNA is TGTGCCAGCAGCGGGGGTCCCAGCGGGCTCTACGAGCAGTACTTC. Amino acid sequence: CASSGGPSGLYEQYF. Full variable domain (rest looked up from reference TRBV7-2 and TRBJ2-7): GAGVSQSPSNKVTEKGKDVELRCDPISGHTALYWYRQSLGQGLEFLIYFQGNSAPDKSGLPSDRFSAERTGGSVSTLTIQRTQQEDSAVYLCASSGGPSGLYEQYFGPGTRLTVT.

The genes are TRBV7-2 and TRBJ2-7; 7 bases align to TRBD1. The V and J ends lost 1 base and 4 bases, in that order; junction bases with no gene match: 10. This CDR3 comprises 16 residues. The germline V gene encodes CDR1 SGHTA and CDR2 FQGNSA. The CDR3 bases are TGTGCCAGCAGCTTAGAGGGTTCGACAGGGTTGTACGAGCAGTACTTC. Translating it yields CASSLEGSTGLYEQYF. Supplemented by reference TRBV7-2 and TRBJ2-7, the full variable domain reads GAGVSQSPSNKVTEKGKDVELRCDPISGHTALYWYRQSLGQGLEFLIYFQGNSAPDKSGLPSDRFSAERTGGSVSTLTIQRTQQEDSAVYLCASSLEGSTGLYEQYFGPGTRLTVT.

The V call is TRBV2, the J call TRBJ2-2; no clear D gene. The V and J ends lost 4 bases and 1 base respectively, with 7 bases between them. CDR1 and CDR2 (germline): SNHLY, FYNNEI. There are 14 residues in the CDR3. The CDR3 DNA sequence: TGTGCCAGCAGTGGAGAGTTGAACACCGGGGAGCTGTTTTTT. Residues: CASSGELNTGELFF.

In regard to this clone: The germline gene is not matched at one end of the junction; a read error may be the cause. CDR3 region: CASSPRQAGAIGSTIYF. DNA for the CDR3: TGTGCCAGCAGCCCCAGACAGGCGGGAGCAATTGGAAGCACCATATATTTT. The genes are TRBV5-5 and TRBJ1-3, with D possibly TRBD1 on 6 matching bases. Germline V gene lookup returns CDR1 SGHKS and CDR2 YYEKEE (reference sequence). The CDR3 loop spans 17 amino acids.

The chain uses TRBV27 and TRBJ2-4; D is possibly TRBD1 (5 bases). CDR1 MNHEY and CDR2 SMNVEV come from the germline V gene (reference sequence). The CDR3 totals 17 residues. V lost 4 bases and J 0 bases, leaving 16 bases between the germline ends. CDR3 in amino acids: CASSSRQPHVAKNIQYF. The CDR3 DNA reads as TGTGCCAGCAGTTCTAGACAGCCACACGTAGCCAAAAACATTCAGTACTTC.